This T cell receptor beta chain was sequenced for a study of cytomegalovirus exposure and HLA in healthy donors. Germline V gene sequence: CDR1 MNHEY, CDR2 SMNVEV (reference sequence). This CDR3 has 13 residues. V shed 2 bases and J shed 12 bases, with 13 bases lying between them. PCR employed 60 Vbeta and 13 Jbeta primers. The data were produced by immunoSEQ multiplex PCR, yet TCRdb's version contains in-frame clones alone and is incomplete. Of about 140,000 clones detected, 70% to 80% appear once; the ten largest clones hold around 3.1%. Sequences were obtained from PBMCs. This sequence joins TRBV27 and TRBJ1-4; D perhaps matches TRBD1 (5 bases). The sequence derives from a female donor in good health and CMV-seronegative. DNA for the CDR3: TGTGCCAGCAGTTTAACCCGGGGCGGGGAACTGTTTTTT. It is translated as CASSLTRGGELFF.